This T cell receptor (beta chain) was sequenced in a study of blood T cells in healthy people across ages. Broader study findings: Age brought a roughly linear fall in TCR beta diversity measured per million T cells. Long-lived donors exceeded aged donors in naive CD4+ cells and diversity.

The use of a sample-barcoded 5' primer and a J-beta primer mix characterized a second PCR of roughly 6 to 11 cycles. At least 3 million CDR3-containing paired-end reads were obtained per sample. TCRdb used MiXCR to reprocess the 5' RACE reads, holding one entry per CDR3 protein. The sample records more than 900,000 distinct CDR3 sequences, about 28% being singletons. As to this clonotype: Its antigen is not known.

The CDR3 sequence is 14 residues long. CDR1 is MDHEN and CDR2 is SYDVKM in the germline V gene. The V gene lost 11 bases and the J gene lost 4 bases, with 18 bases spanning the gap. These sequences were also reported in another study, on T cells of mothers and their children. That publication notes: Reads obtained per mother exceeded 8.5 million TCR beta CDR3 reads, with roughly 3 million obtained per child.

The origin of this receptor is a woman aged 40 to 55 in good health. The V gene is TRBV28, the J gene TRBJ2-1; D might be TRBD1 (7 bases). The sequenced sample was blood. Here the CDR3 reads CAGRRGRGYNEQFF. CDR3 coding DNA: TGTGCCGGTCGGAGGGGGCGAGGGTACAATGAGCAGTTCTTC.